Here is one TCR beta chain with its context. What it binds is unknown. These data come from a study of OX40 agonist ivuxolimab in advanced cancers. General observations from the study: Specificity for antigen went undetermined in the expanded peripheral T cells.

CDR1 and CDR2 (germline): LGHNT, FRNRAP. The CDR3 sequence is 12 residues long. Trimming cost V 6 bases and J 7 bases; bases outside gene matches: 4. Repertoires were generated with immunoSEQ multiplex PCR, while TCRdb's copy carries only in-frame clones and drops some. Here the sample spans tens of thousands of clones, approximately 90% being singletons. This clonotype was obtained from an adult with an advanced solid tumor such as melanoma, head and neck, liver or kidney cancer. Sequences were derived from CD4+ or CD8+ T cells sorted from blood, sampled in a trial of the OX40 agonist ivuxolimab. V and J are TRBV12-5 and TRBJ2-7, with 9 nucleotides matching TRBD1. The CDR3 DNA reads TGTGCTAGTGGCTCGACAGGGGGGGAGCAGTACTTC. Amino acid sequence: CASGSTGGEQYF.